This TCR beta chain originates from a study of blood T cell repertoires in COVID-19. Study context: Both acute and convalescent COVID-19 samples were obtained from the United States, Italy and Spain.

Germline CDR1 is SQVTM and CDR2 is ANQGSEA. The CDR3 runs to 14 residues. J was trimmed by 9 bases and V by 4 bases; bases with no gene match: 9. Participants came from fewer than 25 US areas, aged roughly 18 to 100 years. Each participant's cohort was designated according to participant-reported clinical history. Clones were read by immunoSEQ multiplex PCR, and TCRdb kept only the in-frame ones, dropping some. The table records a few hundred thousand clones, roughly 90% of them present only once. Input material: PBMCs or T cells enriched from blood (not recorded which). The sequence was obtained from a woman in her thirties or forties who had been exposed to COVID-19. The chain recombines TRBV29-1 with TRBJ2-1; 10 positions agree with TRBD2. The CDR3 bases are TGCAGCGTTGCGGTAGCGGGAGGAGTATTTGAGCAGTTCTTC. Its translation: CSVAVAGGVFEQFF.